This TCR beta chain stems from a study of shared clonotypes between healthy human individuals. About the study: The study drew on a couple of women and a few men aged 18 to 49 as donors. Study-level points and caveats: Naive CD4 clonotype sharing across several donors was 5% to 6%.

The investigators split CD4+ cells into a CD45RA+ naive subset and a CD45RA-negative memory subset. A remark on this clone: Its antigen is as yet unknown.

This table comes from immunoSEQ multiplex PCR, and its TCRdb copy is limited to in-frame clones, with some not included. The sample lists about 710,000 clones, 73% occurring once. The TCR was taken from a woman aged 30 to 39 in good health. Sequencing input: memory CD4+ T cells sorted from blood. Subset denoted: CD45RA-negative fraction.

CDR3 coding DNA: TGTGCCTGGAGGACAACACGGAACTCTGGAAACACCATATATTTT. Amino acid sequence: CAWRTTRNSGNTIYF. V usage is TRBV30 and J usage is TRBJ1-3; no clear D gene. The CDR3 is made up of 15 amino acids. CDR1 GTSNPN and CDR2 SVGIG come from the germline V gene (reference sequence). V lost 3 bases and J lost 0, with 12 bases in between.